This T cell receptor beta chain is from a study of T cell responses to AZD1222 COVID-19 vaccine. Clones were sequenced by immunoSEQ multiplex PCR, and TCRdb holds only the in-frame ones, with some missing. The table has around 72,000 clones, approximately 80% seen once. Whole-study findings and limits: Unmutated variant regions are reportedly targeted by nearly half of spike-specific TCRs. The sample set comprised mostly white British donors with more females, and clonal diversity was possibly underestimated.

Germline CDR1 and CDR2: MNHEY and SVGEGT. This CDR3 has 12 amino acids. V dropped 2 bases and J dropped 10 bases, with 12 bases sitting between them. Of note for this clone: Its antigen is as yet unknown.

The clonotype was recovered from an adult in good health. The chain combines TRBV6-2 or TRBV6-3 with TRBJ2-7, with a weak D call TRBD2 (7 bases). Source: peripheral blood, taken on day 0 of AZD1222 vaccination. CDR3 DNA: TGTGCCAGCAGTTACGGGGGGGCCTCCCAGTACTTC. Its translation is CASSYGGASQYF.